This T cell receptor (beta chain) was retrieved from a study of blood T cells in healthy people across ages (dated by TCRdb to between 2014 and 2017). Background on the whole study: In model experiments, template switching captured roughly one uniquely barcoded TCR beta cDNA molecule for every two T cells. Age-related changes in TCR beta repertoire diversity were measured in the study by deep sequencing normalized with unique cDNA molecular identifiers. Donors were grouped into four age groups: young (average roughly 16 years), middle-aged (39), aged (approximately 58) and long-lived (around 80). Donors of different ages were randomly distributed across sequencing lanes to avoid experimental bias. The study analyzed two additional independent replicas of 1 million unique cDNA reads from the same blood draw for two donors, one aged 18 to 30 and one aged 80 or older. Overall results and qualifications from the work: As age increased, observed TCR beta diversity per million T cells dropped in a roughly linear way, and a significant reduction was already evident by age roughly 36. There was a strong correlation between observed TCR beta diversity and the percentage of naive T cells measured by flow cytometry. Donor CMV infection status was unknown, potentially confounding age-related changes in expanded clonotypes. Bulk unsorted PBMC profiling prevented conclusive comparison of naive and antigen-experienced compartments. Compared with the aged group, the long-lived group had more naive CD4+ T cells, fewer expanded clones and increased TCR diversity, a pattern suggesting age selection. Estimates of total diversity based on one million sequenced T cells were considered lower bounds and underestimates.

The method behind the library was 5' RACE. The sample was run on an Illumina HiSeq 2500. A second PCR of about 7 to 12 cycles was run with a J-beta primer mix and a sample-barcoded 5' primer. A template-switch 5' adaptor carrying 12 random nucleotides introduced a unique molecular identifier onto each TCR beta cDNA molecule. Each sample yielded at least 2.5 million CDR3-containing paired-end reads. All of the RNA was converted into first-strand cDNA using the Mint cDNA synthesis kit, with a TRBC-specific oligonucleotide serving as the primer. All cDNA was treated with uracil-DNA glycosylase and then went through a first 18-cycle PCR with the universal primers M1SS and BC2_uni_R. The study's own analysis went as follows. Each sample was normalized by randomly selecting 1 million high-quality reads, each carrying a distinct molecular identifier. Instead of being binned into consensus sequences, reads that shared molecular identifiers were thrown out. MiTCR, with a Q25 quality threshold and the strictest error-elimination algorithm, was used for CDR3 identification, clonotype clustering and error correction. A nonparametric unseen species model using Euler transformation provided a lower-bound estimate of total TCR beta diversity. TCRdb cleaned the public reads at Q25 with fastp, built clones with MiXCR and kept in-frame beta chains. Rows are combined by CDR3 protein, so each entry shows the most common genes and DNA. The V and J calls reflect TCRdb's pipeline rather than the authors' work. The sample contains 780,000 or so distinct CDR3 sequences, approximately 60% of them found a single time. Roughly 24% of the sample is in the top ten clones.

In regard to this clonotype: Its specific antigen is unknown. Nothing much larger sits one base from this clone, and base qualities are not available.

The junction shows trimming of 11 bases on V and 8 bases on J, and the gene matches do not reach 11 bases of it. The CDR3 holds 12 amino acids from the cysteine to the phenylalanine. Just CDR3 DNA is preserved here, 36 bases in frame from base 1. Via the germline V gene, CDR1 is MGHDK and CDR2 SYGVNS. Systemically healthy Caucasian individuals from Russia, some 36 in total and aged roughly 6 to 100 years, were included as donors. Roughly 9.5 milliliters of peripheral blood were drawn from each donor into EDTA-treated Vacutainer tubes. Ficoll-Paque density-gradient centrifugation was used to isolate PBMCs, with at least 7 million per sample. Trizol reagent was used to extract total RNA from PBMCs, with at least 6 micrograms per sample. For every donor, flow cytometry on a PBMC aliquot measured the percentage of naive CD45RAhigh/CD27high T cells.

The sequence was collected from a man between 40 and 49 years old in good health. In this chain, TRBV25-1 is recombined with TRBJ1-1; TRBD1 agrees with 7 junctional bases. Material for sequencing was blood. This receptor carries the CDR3 CAAGGDSLEAFF. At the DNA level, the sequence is TGTGCCGCAGGGGGGGACAGCCTAGAAGCTTTCTTT.